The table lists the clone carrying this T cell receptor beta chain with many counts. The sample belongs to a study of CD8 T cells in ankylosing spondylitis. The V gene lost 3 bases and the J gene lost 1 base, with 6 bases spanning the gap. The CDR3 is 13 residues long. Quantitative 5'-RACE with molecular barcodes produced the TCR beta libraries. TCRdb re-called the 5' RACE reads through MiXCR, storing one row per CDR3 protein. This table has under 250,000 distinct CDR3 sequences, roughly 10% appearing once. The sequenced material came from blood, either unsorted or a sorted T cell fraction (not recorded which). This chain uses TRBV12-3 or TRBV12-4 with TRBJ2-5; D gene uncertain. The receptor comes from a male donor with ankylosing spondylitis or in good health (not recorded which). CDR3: CASSFNAQETQYF. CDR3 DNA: TGTGCCAGCAGTTTTAATGCCCAAGAGACCCAGTACTTC.